The rows below give T cell receptor beta chains drawn from one sample of a study of beta chain features in type 1 diabetes. Sequencing was performed with immunoSEQ multiplex PCR; in TCRdb, only in-frame clones are kept and a portion is missing. Among about 290,000 clones listed, around 7.3% were seen once. Sequenced input: central memory CD4+ T cells from blood. The source of these receptors is a woman aged 18 to 35 in good health. The CDR3 runs from the conserved cysteine through the conserved F or W. D genes are given only for firm matches. Some rows have no size entry. The others give once, few or many, or a class for an expanded clone.

j_gene: TRBJ2-5
d_gene: TRBD1
v_gene: TRBV19
abundance: few
CDR3aa: CASSIARDRAETQYF
CDR3nt: TGTGCCAGTAGTATAGCTCGGGACAGGGCTGAGACCCAGTACTTC

j_gene: TRBJ1-1
d_gene: -
v_gene: TRBV4-2
abundance: few
CDR3aa: CASSWGLNTEAFF
CDR3nt: TGTGCCAGCAGCTGGGGATTGAACACTGAAGCTTTCTTT

j_gene: TRBJ2-3
d_gene: -
v_gene: TRBV7-2
abundance: many
CDR3aa: CASSLRLGGATDTQYF
CDR3nt: TGTGCCAGCAGCTTAAGATTGGGCGGGGCGACAGATACGCAGTATTTT

j_gene: TRBJ2-5
d_gene: -
v_gene: TRBV4-3
abundance: -
CDR3aa: CASSQGASIQETQYF
CDR3nt: TGCGCCAGCAGCCAAGGGGCGTCTATTCAAGAGACCCAGTACTTC

j_gene: TRBJ2-5
d_gene: -
v_gene: TRBV5-5
abundance: many
CDR3aa: CASSLDSQETQYF
CDR3nt: TGTGCCAGCAGCTTGGACAGCCAAGAGACCCAGTACTTC

j_gene: TRBJ2-2
d_gene: -
v_gene: TRBV7-2
abundance: -
CDR3aa: CASKDRYTGELFF
CDR3nt: TGTGCCAGCAAGGACAGATACACCGGGGAGCTGTTTTTT

j_gene: TRBJ1-2
d_gene: -
v_gene: TRBV14
abundance: -
CDR3aa: CASSQDHTANYGYTF
CDR3nt: TGTGCCAGCAGCCAAGATCATACGGCTAACTATGGCTACACCTTC

j_gene: TRBJ2-5
d_gene: TRBD2
v_gene: TRBV7-2
abundance: -
CDR3aa: CASSSSGRETQYF
CDR3nt: TGTGCCAGCAGCTCTAGCGGGAGAGAGACCCAGTACTTC

j_gene: TRBJ1-5
d_gene: -
v_gene: TRBV19
abundance: few
CDR3aa: CASSIDQYQPQHF
CDR3nt: TGTGCCAGTAGTATAGATCAATATCAGCCCCAGCATTTT

j_gene: TRBJ1-1
d_gene: -
v_gene: TRBV7-9
abundance: few
CDR3aa: CASSRPGAVNTEAFF
CDR3nt: TGTGCCAGCAGTCGTCCGGGGGCGGTGAACACTGAAGCTTTCTTT